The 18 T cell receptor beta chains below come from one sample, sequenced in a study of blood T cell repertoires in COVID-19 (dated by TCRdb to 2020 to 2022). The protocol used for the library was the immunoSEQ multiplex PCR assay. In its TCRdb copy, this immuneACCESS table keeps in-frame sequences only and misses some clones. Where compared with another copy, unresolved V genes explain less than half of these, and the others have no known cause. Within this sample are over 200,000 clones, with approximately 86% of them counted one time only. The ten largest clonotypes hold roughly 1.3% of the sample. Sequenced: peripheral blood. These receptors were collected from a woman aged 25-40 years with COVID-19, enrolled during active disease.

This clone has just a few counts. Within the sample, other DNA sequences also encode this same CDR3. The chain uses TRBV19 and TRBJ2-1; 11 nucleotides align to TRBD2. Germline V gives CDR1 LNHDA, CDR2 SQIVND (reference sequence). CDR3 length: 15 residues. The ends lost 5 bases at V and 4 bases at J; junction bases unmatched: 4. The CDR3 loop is CASSPLAGGYNEQFF. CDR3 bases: TGTGCCAGTAGTCCCCTAGCGGGAGGTTACAATGAGCAGTTCTTC.

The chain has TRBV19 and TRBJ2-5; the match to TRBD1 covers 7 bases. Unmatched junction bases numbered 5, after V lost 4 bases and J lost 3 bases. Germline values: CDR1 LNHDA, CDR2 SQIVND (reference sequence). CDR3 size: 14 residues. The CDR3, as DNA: TGTGCCAGTAGTAAAGGTCAGGGGGAAGAGACCCAGTACTTC. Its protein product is CASSKGQGEETQYF.

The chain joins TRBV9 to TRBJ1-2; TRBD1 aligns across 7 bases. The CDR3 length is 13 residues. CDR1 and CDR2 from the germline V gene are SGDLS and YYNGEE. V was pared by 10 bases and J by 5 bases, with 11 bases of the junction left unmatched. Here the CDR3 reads CALTGSTRYGYTF. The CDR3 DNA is TGTGCCTTGACAGGGAGTACCCGGTATGGCTACACCTTC.

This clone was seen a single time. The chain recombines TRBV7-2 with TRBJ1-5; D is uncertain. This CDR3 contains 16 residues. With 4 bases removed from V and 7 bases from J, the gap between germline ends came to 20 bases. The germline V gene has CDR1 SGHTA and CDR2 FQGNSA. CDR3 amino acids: CASSSIEAGLLQPQHF. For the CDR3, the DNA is TGTGCCAGCAGCTCGATAGAGGCCGGGTTATTACAGCCCCAGCATTTT.

CDR3 loop: CAWQNRGGTDTQYF. The CDR3 nucleotides are TGTGCCTGGCAGAACCGGGGGGGCACAGATACGCAGTATTTT. The rearrangement uses TRBV30 and TRBJ2-3; 7 bases agree with TRBD2. The CDR3 length is 14 residues. Trimming removed 5 bases from V and 1 base from J; junction bases left unmatched: 6. Germline V gene data show CDR1 as GTSNPN and CDR2 as SVGIG (reference sequence).

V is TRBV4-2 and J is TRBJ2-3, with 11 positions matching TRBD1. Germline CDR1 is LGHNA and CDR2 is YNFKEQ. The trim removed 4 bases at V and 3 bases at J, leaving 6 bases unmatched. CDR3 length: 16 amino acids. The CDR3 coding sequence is TGTGCCAGCAGCCGCCAGAGGGACAGGGGGACAGATACGCAGTATTTT. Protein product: CASSRQRDRGTDTQYF.

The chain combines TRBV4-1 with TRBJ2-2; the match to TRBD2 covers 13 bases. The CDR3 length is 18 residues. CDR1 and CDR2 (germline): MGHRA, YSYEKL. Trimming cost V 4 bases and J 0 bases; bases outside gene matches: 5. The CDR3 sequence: CASSRIGTSGANTGELFF. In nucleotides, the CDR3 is TGCGCCAGCAGCCGGATCGGGACTAGCGGGGCGAACACCGGGGAGCTGTTTTTT.

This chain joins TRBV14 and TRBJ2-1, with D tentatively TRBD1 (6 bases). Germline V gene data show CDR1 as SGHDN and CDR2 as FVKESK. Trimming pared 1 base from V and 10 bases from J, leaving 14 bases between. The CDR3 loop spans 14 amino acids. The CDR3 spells CASSQVGALSEQFF. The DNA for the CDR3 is TGTGCCAGCAGCCAAGTGGGGGCCCTGAGCGAGCAGTTCTTC.

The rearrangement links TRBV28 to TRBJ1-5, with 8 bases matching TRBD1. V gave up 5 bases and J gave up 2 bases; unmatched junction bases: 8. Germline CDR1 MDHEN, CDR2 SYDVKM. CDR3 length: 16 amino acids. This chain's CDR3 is CASSTLDRAGNQPQHF. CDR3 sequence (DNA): TGTGCCAGCAGTACCCTGGACAGGGCGGGCAATCAGCCCCAGCATTTT.

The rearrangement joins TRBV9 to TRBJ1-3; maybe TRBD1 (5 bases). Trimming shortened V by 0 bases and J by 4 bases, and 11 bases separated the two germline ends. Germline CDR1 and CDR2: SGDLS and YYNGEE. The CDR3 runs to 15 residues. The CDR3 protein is CASSVAGMAGNTIYF. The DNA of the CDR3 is TGTGCCAGCAGCGTAGCAGGGATGGCCGGAAACACCATATATTTT.

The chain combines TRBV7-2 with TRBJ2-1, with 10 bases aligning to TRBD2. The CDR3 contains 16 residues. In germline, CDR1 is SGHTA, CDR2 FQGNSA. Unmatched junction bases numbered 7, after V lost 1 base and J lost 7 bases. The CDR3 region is CASSLELAGNRNEQFF. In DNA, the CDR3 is TGTGCCAGCAGCTTAGAACTAGCGGGAAATAGGAATGAGCAGTTCTTC.

CDR3 bases: TGTGCCAGCAGTTACCCACAGCAACCTAGCACAGATACGCAGTATTTT. It specifies CASSYPQQPSTDTQYF. This rearrangement joins TRBV6-5 to TRBJ2-3; D gene unclear. CDR1 is MNHEY and CDR2 is SVGAGI in the germline V gene. The CDR3 totals 16 residues. V was shortened by 2 bases and J by 0 bases, with 12 bases between the two germline ends.

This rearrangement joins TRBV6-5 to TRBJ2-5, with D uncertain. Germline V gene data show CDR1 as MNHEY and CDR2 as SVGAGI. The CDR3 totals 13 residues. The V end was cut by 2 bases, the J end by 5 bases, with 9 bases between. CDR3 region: CASSYDLRETQYF. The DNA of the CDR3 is TGTGCCAGCAGTTACGACTTGAGGGAGACCCAGTACTTC.

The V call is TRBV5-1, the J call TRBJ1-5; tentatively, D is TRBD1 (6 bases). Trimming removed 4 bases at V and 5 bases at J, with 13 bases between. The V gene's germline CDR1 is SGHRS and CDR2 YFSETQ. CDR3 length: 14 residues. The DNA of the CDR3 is TGCGCCAGCAGCCTGTCGGGGGGCTATCAGCCCCAGCATTTT. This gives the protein CASSLSGGYQPQHF.

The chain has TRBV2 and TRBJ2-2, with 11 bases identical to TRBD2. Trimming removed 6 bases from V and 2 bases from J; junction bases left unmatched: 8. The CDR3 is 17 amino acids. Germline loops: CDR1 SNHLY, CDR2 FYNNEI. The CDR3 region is CASRETSGRKNTGELFF. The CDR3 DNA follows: TGTGCCAGCAGGGAAACTAGCGGGAGAAAAAACACCGGGGAGCTGTTTTTT.

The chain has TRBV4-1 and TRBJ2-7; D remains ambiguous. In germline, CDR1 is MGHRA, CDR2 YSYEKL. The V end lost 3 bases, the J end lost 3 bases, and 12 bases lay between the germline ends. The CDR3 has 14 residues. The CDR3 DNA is TGCGCCAGCAGCCAGAATAGGCAGGTCTACGAGCAGTACTTC. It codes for CASSQNRQVYEQYF.

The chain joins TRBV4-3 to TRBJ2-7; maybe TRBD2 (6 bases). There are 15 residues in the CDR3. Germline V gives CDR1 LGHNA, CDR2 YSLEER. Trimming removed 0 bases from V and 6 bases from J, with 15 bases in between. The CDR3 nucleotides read TGCGCCAGCAGCCAAGAAACCCCTGGACTAAGCGAGCAGTACTTC. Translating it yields CASSQETPGLSEQYF.

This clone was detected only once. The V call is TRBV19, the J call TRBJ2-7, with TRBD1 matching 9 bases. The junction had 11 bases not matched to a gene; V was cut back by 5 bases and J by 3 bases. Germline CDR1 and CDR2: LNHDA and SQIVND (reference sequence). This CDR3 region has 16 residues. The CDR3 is CASSPHLRQGDYEQYF. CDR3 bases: TGTGCCAGTAGTCCCCATCTGAGACAGGGGGACTACGAGCAGTACTTC.